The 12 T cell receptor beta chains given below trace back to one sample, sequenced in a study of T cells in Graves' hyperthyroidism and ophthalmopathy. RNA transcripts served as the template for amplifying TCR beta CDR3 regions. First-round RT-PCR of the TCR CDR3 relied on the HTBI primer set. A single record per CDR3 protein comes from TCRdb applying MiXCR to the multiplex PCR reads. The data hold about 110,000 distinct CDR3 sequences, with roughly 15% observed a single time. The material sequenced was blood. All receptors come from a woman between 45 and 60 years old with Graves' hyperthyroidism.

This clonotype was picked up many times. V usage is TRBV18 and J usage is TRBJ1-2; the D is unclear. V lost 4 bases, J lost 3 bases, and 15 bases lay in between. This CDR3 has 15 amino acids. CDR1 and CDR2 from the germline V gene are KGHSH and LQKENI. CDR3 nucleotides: TGTGCCAGCTCACTACCGGGCCGGCCGGACTATGGCTACACCTTC. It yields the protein CASSLPGRPDYGYTF.

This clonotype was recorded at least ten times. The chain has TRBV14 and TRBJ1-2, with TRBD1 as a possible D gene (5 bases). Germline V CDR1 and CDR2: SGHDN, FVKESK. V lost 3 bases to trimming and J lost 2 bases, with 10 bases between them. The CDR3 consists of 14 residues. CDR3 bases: TGTGCCAGCAGCCAGGAGAGACAGAACTATGGCTACACCTTC. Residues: CASSQERQNYGYTF.

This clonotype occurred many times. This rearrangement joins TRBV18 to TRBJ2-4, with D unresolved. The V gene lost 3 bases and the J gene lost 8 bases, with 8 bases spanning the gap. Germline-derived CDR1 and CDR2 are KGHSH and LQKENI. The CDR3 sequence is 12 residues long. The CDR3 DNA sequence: TGTGCCAGCTCACCTAACGGAGACATTCAGTACTTC. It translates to CASSPNGDIQYF.

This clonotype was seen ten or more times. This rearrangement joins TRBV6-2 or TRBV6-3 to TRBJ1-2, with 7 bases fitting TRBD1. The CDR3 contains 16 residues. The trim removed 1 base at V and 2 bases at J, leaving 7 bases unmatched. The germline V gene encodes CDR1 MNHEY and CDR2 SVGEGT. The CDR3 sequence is CASSYFTGAPNYGYTF. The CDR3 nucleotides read TGTGCCAGCAGTTACTTCACAGGGGCCCCCAACTATGGCTACACCTTC.

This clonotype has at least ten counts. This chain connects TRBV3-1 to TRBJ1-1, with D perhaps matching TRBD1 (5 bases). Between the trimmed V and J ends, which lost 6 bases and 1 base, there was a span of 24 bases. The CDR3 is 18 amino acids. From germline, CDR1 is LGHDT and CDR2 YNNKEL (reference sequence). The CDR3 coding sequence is TGTGCCAGCAGTCGAAGGGGACCGGGTCAGCGAAAGAACACTGAAGCTTTCTTT. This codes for CASSRRGPGQRKNTEAFF.

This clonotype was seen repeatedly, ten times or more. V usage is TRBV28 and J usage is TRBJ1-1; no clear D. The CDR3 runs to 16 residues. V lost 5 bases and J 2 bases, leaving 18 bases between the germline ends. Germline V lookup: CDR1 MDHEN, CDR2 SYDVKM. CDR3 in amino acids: CASSPPPPVSNTEAFF. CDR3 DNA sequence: TGTGCCAGCAGTCCACCCCCGCCAGTTTCCAACACTGAAGCTTTCTTT.

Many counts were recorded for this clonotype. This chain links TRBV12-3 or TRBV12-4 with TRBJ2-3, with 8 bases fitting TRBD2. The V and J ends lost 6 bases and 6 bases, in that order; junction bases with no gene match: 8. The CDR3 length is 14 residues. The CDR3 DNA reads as TGTGCCAGCAGAGTCCCGGGAGGGGCGGATACGCAGTATTTT. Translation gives CASRVPGGADTQYF.

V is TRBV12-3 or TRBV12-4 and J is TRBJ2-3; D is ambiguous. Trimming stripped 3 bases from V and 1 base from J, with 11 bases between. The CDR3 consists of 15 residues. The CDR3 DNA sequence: TGTGCCAGCAGTTTGAAGGGTACGCGCACAGATACGCAGTATTTT. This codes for CASSLKGTRTDTQYF.

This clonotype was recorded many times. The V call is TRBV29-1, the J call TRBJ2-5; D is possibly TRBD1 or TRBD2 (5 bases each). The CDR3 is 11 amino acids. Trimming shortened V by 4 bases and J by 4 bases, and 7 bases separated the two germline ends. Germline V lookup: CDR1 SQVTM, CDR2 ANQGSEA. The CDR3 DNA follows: TGCAGCGTTGTAGGGACAGAGACCCAGTACTTC. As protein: CSVVGTETQYF.

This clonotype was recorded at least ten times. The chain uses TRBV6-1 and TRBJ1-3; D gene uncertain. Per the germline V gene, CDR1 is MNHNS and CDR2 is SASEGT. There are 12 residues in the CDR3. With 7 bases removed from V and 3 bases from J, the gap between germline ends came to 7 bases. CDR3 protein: CASKGSGNTIYF. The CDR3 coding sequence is TGTGCCAGCAAGGGAAGTGGAAACACCATATATTTT.

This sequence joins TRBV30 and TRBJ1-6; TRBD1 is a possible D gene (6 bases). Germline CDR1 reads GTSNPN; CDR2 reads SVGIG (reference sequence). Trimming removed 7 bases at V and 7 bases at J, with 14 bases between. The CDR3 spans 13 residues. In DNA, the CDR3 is TGTGCCTCCAGGGGATTTGGGAATTCACCCCTCCACTTT. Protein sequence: CASRGFGNSPLHF.

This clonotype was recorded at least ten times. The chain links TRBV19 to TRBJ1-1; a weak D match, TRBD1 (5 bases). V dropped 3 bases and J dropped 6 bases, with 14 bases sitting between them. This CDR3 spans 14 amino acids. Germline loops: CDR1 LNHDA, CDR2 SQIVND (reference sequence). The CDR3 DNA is TGTGCCAGTAGTATTGGCGGGGGACTTGCTGAAGCTTTCTTT. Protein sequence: CASSIGGGLAEAFF.